The 2 T cell receptor beta chains below were found in one sample sequenced in a study of CD8 T cells in ankylosing spondylitis. TCRdb re-derived calls from the 5' RACE reads in MiXCR, one entry per CDR3 protein. The sample has approximately 150,000 distinct CDR3 sequences, roughly 31% seen once. The sequenced sample consisted of synovial fluid, either unsorted or a sorted T cell fraction (not recorded which). These receptors were obtained from a male donor with ankylosing spondylitis.

This clonotype turned up a few times. J is TRBJ1-1 and V is TRBV20-1, with D perhaps matching TRBD1 (6 bases). The CDR3 totals 14 residues. Germline V gives CDR1 DFQATT, CDR2 SNEGSKA (reference sequence). With 0 bases removed from V and 4 bases from J, the gap between germline ends came to 12 bases. The CDR3 here is CSARDGGGGTEAFF. CDR3 nucleotides: TGCAGTGCTAGAGACGGAGGGGGGGGCACTGAAGCTTTCTTT.

This clonotype was seen more than once but under ten times. V gene TRBV3-1 combines with J gene TRBJ2-1, with D unclear. Deletions cut 6 bases from V and 4 bases from J, with 4 bases between. The CDR3 is 11 residues long. The germline V gene encodes CDR1 LGHDT and CDR2 YNNKEL (reference sequence). The CDR3 DNA sequence: TGTGCCAGCAGACTGTACAATGAGCAGTTCTTC. Translated: CASRLYNEQFF.